The 10 T cell receptor beta chains listed next were all sequenced from one sample in a study of a mutant IDH1 vaccine in newly diagnosed glioma. Measured with immunoSEQ multiplex PCR; TCRdb has only the in-frame clones, and not every one. The sample includes about 66,000 clones, 65% to 90% seen only once; the top ten take 2.9%. Time point in this sample: baseline, week 1 (first vaccination visit). Treatment defined: pre-vaccination baseline after standard-of-care therapy. The material sequenced was PBMCs, taken from a glioma patient treated with radiotherapy, temozolomide or both. These receptors originate from a man between 25 and 39 years old with glioma.

The rearrangement joins TRBV27 to TRBJ1-2, with 7 bases fitting TRBD1. The CDR3 spans 15 residues. CDR1 is MNHEY and CDR2 is SMNVEV in the germline V gene (reference sequence). J lost 3 bases, V lost 2 bases, and 6 bases had no gene match. The CDR3 nucleotides read TGTGCCAGCAGTTTACGACAGGGTGTTGACTATGGCTACACCTTC. This sequence encodes CASSLRQGVDYGYTF.

The chain links TRBV2 to TRBJ2-3, with 9 bases that match TRBD1. From germline, CDR1 is SNHLY and CDR2 FYNNEI. Losses at the gene ends were 0 bases for V and 0 bases for J; bases not matched to a gene: 10. The CDR3 is 19 amino acids. The CDR3 loop reads CASSEAATGGKLSTDTQYF. CDR3 DNA sequence: TGTGCCAGCAGTGAAGCGGCGACAGGGGGAAAACTTAGCACAGATACGCAGTATTTT. The full variable domain, with the rest looked up from reference TRBV2 and TRBJ2-3, is EPEVTQTPSHQVTQMGQEVILRCVPISNHLYFYWYRQILGQKVEFLVSFYNNEISEKSEIFDDQFSVERPDGSNFTLKIRSTKLEDSAMYFCASSEAATGGKLSTDTQYFGPGTRLTVL.

The chain couples TRBV19 to TRBJ2-5; TRBD1 agrees at 9 bases. V shed 2 bases, J shed 4 bases, and the junction held 11 bases outside the gene matches. From germline, CDR1 is LNHDA and CDR2 SQIVND (reference sequence). This CDR3 region has 17 residues. This chain's CDR3 is CASSIWTGTGYGETQYF. The CDR3 DNA follows: TGTGCCAGTAGTATATGGACGGGGACAGGGTACGGAGAGACCCAGTACTTC.

This chain joins TRBV5-6 and TRBJ1-1; D may be TRBD1 (6 bases). This CDR3 has 15 residues. The germline V and J ends were trimmed by 3 bases and 3 bases, with 15 bases remaining between them. CDR1 is SGHDT and CDR2 is YYEEEE in the germline V gene. CDR3 sequence: CASSSSVTGHTEAFF. The CDR3, as DNA: TGTGCCAGCAGCTCTAGCGTGACAGGACACACTGAAGCTTTCTTT.

V and J are TRBV29-1 and TRBJ2-3; maybe TRBD1 (6 bases). The CDR3 runs to 13 residues. The germline CDR1 and CDR2 sequences are SQVTM and ANQGSEA. V lost 4 bases to trimming and J lost 10 bases, with 18 bases between them. The CDR3 sequence is CSVARRLSGAQYF. In DNA, the CDR3 is TGCAGCGTTGCCCGCAGACTCTCAGGGGCGCAGTATTTT.

The DNA of the CDR3 is TGTGCCAGCAGGCGGACAGGGGGGGAAAAACTGTTTTTT. Translation gives CASRRTGGEKLFF. The chain couples TRBV28 to TRBJ1-4, with TRBD1 identical over 10 bases. V was pared by 6 bases and J by 8 bases, with 3 bases of the junction left unmatched. CDR1 is MDHEN and CDR2 is SYDVKM in the germline V gene. CDR3 length: 13 amino acids.

The J gene is TRBJ2-1, the V gene TRBV4-2; weak D call: TRBD2 (6 bases). Germline V CDR1 and CDR2: LGHNA, YNFKEQ. Trimming shortened V by 0 bases and J by 11 bases, and 11 bases separated the two germline ends. The CDR3 totals 13 residues. CDR3 coding DNA: TGTGCCAGCAGCCAAGATTGGAGGGCTAAGCAGTTCTTC. As protein: CASSQDWRAKQFF.

This chain uses TRBV11-2 with TRBJ2-7; D uncertain. The germline V gene encodes CDR1 SGHAT and CDR2 FQNNGV. This CDR3 contains 13 residues. The V gene lost 5 bases and the J gene lost 5 bases, with 13 bases spanning the gap. Here the CDR3 reads CASSNNRVDEQYF. The CDR3 DNA sequence: TGTGCCAGCAGCAATAACCGGGTAGACGAGCAGTACTTC.

The V gene is TRBV5-4, the J gene TRBJ1-2; maybe TRBD1 (6 bases). The CDR3 sequence is 15 residues long. Germline V gene lookup returns CDR1 SGHNT and CDR2 YYREEE (reference sequence). V was clipped by 2 bases and J by 3 bases, with 14 bases between them. The CDR3 DNA reads TGTGCCAGCAGCTTACAGGGTGCTGGGGACTATGGCTACACCTTC. Translation: CASSLQGAGDYGYTF.

This chain connects TRBV28 to TRBJ2-1, with TRBD1 as a possible D gene (5 bases). There are 16 residues in the CDR3. Germline CDR1 and CDR2: MDHEN and SYDVKM. The V end was cut by 7 bases, the J end by 1 base, with 17 bases between. The CDR3 is CASTLTVPLSYNEQFF. CDR3 in DNA: TGTGCCAGCACCCTGACAGTTCCCCTTTCCTACAATGAGCAGTTCTTC.